What follows are 4 T cell receptor beta chains derived from one specimen sequenced in a study of beta chain features in type 1 diabetes. Whole-study results and caveats: All four CD4+ subsets of Type 1 diabetes patients contained TCRB CDR3s that were moderately but significantly shorter.

Which antigens these TCRs recognize remains unknown. The sequenced template was cDNA made from the entire isolated RNA. Libraries were prepared by immunoSEQ multiplex PCR; TCRdb keeps only in-frame clonotypes and omits some of them. The table has roughly 180,000 clones, around 7.9% seen once. Sequencing was performed on central memory CD4+ T cells from blood. The receptor source for this set is a man aged 18-30 years with type 1 diabetes.

In this sample, this clone turned up a few times. The same CDR3 also results from other DNA sequences found in this sample. The V call is TRBV19, the J call TRBJ2-1; TRBD2 matches 7 bases. Germline lookup yields CDR1 LNHDA and CDR2 SQIVND (reference sequence). This CDR3 spans 13 amino acids. The V segment lost 3 bases and the J segment 8 bases; nucleotides outside the gene matches: 4. The CDR3 DNA sequence: TGTGCCAGTAGTATCGGGGGAGGGGATGAGCAGTTCTTC. This codes for CASSIGGGDEQFF.

This clone occurred a few times. This sequence joins TRBV18 and TRBJ2-1, with 7 positions matching TRBD1. The V gene's germline CDR1 is KGHSH and CDR2 LQKENI. The CDR3 extends over 15 amino acids. Trimming cost V 2 bases and J 1 base; bases outside gene matches: 2. The CDR3 coding sequence is TGTGCCAGCTCACCAACGACAGGGTCCTACAATGAGCAGTTCTTC. Translating it yields CASSPTTGSYNEQFF.

This clone was counted at least ten times. This sample also contains other DNA sequences that code for the same CDR3. The rearrangement uses TRBV10-3 and TRBJ2-5, with a tentative D call TRBD2 (5 bases). In germline, CDR1 is ENHRY, CDR2 SYGVKD. The ends were cut back, 4 bases at V and 2 bases at J, with 5 bases in the middle. CDR3 size: 12 residues. Here the CDR3 reads CAISGTQETQYF. The CDR3 region has the DNA TGTGCCATCAGTGGGACTCAAGAGACCCAGTACTTC.

The V and J genes are TRBV7-8 and TRBJ2-2; D is possibly TRBD2 (5 bases). This CDR3 is built from 15 residues. V lost 5 bases and J lost 0, with 10 bases in between. The germline gives CDR1 SGHVS, CDR2 FQNEAQ. The CDR3 sequence: CASSTSGPNTGELFF. CDR3 nucleotides: TGTGCCAGCAGCACGAGCGGCCCGAACACCGGGGAGCTGTTTTTT.